The rows below give T cell receptor beta chains drawn from one sample of a study of T cell responses to AZD1222 COVID-19 vaccine. Some clones are missing from TCRdb's copy, which holds only in-frame ones; the method was immunoSEQ multiplex PCR. This repertoire shows approximately 140,000 clones, 90% found once; its top ten account for 3.4%. The sequencing here drew on peripheral blood, taken on day 0 of AZD1222 vaccination. The source of these receptors is an adult in good health. The CDR3 runs from the conserved cysteine through the conserved F or W.

13	TRBV19	TRBJ2-3	CASSMGRTDTQYF
16	TRBV5-4	TRBJ2-7	CASRTGGHLLTYEQYF
14	TRBV13	TRBJ2-5	CASSPRQGQETQYF
12	TRBV9	TRBJ2-5	CASSTTQETQYF
14	TRBV5-1	TRBJ2-3	CASSLGGTLDTQYF
16	TRBV4-3	TRBJ2-1	CASSQPRGGSYNEQFF
20	TRBV9	TRBJ2-5	CASSVRPLLIAGGPQETQYF
16	TRBV15	TRBJ1-1	CATSRETGELVSEAFF
15	TRBV7-9	TRBJ1-2	CASSLAPQVGGGYTF
13	TRBV4-1	TRBJ2-7	CASSQEGAYEQYF
13	TRBV5-1	TRBJ1-2	CASSLGRNYGYTF
16	TRBV18	TRBJ2-2	CASSPIASGNTGELFF
14	TRBV5-1	TRBJ2-1	CASSPSGRYNEQFF
14	TRBV19	TRBJ2-1	CASIGVSGYNEQFF
15	TRBV11-2	TRBJ1-1	CASSLGSGVRTEAFF
14	TRBV3-1/TRBV3-2	TRBJ1-2	CASSLLGPRDGYTF
14	TRBV11-3	TRBJ2-1	CASSLISFSGEQFF
17	TRBV11-3	TRBJ2-1	CASSSGGTSGILNEQFF
15	TRBV3-1/TRBV3-2	TRBJ1-2	CASSQGDRTNYGYTF
14	TRBV3-1/TRBV3-2	TRBJ1-5	CASSGRQGDQPQHF
15	TRBV2	TRBJ2-5	CASSGTSGYQETQYF
15	TRBV7-2	TRBJ2-3	CASRETSGGVNTQYF
13	TRBV6-5	TRBJ1-5	CARADSPNQPQHF
16	TRBV7-9	TRBJ2-2	CASSSRWAVVGGELFF
15	TRBV7-2	TRBJ2-3	CASSLAVRFTDTQYF
13	TRBV6-5	TRBJ2-7	CASTQGTGRKQYF
16	TRBV5-1	TRBJ2-2	CASSLGQGANTGELFF
15	TRBV7-2	TRBJ1-4	CASSRRGAGSEKLFF
15	TRBV14	TRBJ1-3	CASSQEMGEKAAKYF
15	TRBV7-9	TRBJ2-7	CASSLSGTGIEEQYF
11	TRBV12-3/TRBV12-4	TRBJ2-7	CASSPRNEQYF
17	TRBV5-6	TRBJ1-5	CASSLDRGMMSNQPQHF
16	TRBV12-5	TRBJ2-1	CASFLGLAGMYNEQFF
14	TRBV2	TRBJ1-6	CASSEPRFNSPLHF